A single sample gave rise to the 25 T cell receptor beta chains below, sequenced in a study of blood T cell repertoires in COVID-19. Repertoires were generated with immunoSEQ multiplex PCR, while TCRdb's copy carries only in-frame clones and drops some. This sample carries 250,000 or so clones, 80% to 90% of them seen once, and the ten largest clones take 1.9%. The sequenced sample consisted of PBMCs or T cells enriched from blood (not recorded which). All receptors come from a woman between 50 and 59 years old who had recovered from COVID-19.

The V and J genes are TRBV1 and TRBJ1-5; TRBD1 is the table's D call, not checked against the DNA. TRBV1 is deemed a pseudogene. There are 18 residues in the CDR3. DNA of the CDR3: TGCACCAGCAGCCAGAGGGACAGAGGGGGATATAGCAATCAGCCCCAGCATTTT. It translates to CTSSQRDRGGYSNQPQHF.

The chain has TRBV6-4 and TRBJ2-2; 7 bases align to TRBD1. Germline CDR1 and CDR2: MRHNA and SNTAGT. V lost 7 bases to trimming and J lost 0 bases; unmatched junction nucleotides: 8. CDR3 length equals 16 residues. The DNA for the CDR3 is TGTGCCAGCAAATCAGACAGGGACCCGAACACCGGGGAGCTGTTTTTT. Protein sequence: CASKSDRDPNTGELFF.

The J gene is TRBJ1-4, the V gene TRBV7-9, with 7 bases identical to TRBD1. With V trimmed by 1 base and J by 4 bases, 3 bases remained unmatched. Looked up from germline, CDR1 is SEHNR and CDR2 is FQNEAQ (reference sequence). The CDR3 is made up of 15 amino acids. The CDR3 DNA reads TGTGCCAGCAGCTTAGAAGGGACAGTTAATGAAAAACTGTTTTTT. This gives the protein CASSLEGTVNEKLFF.

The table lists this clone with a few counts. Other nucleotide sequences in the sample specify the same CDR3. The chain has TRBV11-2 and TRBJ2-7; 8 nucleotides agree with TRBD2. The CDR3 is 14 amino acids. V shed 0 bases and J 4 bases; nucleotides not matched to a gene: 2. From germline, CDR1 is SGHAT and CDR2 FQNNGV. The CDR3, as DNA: TGTGCCAGCAGCTTAGAGCCTAGCGGGTACGAGCAGTACTTC. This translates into CASSLEPSGYEQYF.

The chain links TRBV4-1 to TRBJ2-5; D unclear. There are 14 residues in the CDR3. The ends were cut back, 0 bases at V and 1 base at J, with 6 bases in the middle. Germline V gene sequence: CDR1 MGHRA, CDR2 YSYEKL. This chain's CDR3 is CASSQETSQETQYF. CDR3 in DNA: TGCGCCAGCAGCCAAGAGACTTCCCAAGAGACCCAGTACTTC.

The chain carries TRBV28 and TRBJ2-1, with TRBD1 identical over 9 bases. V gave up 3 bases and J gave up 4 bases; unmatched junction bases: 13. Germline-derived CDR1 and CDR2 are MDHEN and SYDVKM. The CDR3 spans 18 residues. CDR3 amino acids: CASSFLGPGQGPYNEQFF. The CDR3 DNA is TGTGCCAGCAGTTTCCTAGGCCCGGGACAGGGACCTTACAATGAGCAGTTCTTC.

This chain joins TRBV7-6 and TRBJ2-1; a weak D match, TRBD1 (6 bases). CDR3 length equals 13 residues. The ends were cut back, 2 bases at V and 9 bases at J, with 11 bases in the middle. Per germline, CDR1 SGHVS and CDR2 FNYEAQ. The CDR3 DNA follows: TGTGCCAGCAGCTTAACCCAAGGGGGTGAGCAGTTCTTC. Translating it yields CASSLTQGGEQFF.

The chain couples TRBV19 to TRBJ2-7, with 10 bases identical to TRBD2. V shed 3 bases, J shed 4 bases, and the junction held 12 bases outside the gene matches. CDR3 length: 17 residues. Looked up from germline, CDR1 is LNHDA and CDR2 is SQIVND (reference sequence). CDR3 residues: CASSISALAGDLYEQYF. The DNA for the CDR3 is TGTGCCAGTAGTATCAGCGCCCTAGCGGGAGACCTTTACGAGCAGTACTTC.

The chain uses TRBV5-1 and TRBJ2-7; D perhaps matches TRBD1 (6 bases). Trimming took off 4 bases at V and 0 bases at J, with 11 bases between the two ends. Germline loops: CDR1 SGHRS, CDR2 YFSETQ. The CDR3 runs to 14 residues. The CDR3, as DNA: TGCGCCAGCAGCCCGGACAGTTCCTCCTACGAGCAGTACTTC. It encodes CASSPDSSSYEQYF.

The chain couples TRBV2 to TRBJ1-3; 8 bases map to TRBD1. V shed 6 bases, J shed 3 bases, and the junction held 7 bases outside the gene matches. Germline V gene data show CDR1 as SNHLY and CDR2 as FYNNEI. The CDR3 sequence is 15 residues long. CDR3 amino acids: CASRHQGAIGNTIYF. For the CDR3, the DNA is TGTGCCAGCAGACATCAGGGGGCAATTGGAAACACCATATATTTT.

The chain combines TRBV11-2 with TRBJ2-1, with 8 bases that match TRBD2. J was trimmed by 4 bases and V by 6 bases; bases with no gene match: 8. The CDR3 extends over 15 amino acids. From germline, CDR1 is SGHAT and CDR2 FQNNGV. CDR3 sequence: CASSGLAGRYNEQFF. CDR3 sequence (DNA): TGTGCCAGCAGTGGGCTAGCGGGCAGATACAATGAGCAGTTCTTC.

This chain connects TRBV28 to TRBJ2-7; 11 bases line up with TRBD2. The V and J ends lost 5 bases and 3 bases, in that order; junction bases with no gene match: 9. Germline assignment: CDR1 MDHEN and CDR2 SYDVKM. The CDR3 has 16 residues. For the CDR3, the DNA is TGTGCCAGCAGTCTTCCGGGACTAGCGGCCTACTACGAGCAGTACTTC. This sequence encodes CASSLPGLAAYYEQYF.

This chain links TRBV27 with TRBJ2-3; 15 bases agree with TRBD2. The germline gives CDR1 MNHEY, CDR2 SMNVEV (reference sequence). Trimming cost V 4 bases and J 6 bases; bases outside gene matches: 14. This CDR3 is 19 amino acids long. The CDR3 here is CASSSWGLAGGRTGDTQYF. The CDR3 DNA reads TGTGCCAGCAGTTCCTGGGGACTAGCGGGAGGCCGTACAGGGGATACGCAGTATTTT.

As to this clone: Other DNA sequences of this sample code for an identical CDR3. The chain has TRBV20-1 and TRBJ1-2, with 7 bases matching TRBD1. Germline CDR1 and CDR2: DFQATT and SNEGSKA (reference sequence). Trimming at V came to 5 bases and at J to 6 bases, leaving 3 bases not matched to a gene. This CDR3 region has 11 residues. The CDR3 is CSARQGNGYTF. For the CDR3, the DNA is TGCAGTGCTCGACAGGGAAATGGCTACACCTTC.

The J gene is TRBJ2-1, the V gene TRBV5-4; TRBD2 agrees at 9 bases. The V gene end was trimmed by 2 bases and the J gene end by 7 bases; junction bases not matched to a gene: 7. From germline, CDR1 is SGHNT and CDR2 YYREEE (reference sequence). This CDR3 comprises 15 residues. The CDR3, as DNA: TGTGCCAGCAGCTTAGTAGCGGGAGTGCGGAATGAGCAGTTCTTC. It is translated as CASSLVAGVRNEQFF.

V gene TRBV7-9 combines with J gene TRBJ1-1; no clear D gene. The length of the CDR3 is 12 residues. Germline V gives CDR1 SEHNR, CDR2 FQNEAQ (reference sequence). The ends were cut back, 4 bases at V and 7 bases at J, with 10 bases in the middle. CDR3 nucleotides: TGTGCCAGCAGCTCTGAGGGTTTTGAAGCTTTCTTT. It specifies CASSSEGFEAFF.

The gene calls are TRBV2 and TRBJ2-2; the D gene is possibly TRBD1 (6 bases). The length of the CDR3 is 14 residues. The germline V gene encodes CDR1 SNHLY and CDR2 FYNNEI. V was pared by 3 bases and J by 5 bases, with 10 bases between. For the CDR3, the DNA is TGTGCCAGCAGTGACAGGGGTTGGACCGGGGAGCTGTTTTTT. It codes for CASSDRGWTGELFF.

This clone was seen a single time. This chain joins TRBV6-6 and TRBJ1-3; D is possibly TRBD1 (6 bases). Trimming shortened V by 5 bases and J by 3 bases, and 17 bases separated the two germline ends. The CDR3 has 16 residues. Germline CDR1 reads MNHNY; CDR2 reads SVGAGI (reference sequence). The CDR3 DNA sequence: TGTGCCAGCAGTCCGTGGAGACAGGCAGGTGGAAACACCATATATTTT. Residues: CASSPWRQAGGNTIYF.

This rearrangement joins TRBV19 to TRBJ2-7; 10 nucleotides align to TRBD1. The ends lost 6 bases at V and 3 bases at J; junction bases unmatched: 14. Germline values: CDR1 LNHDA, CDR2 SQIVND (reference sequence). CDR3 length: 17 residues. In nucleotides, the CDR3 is TGTGCCAGTAGCGCCGGGACAGGGGCTTATTTTCTCTACGAGCAGTACTTC. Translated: CASSAGTGAYFLYEQYF. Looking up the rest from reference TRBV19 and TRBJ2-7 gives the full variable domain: DGGITQSPKYLFRKEGQNVTLSCEQNLNHDAMYWYRQDPGQGLRLIYYSQIVNDFQKGDIAEGYSVSREKKESFPLTVTSAQKNPTAFYLCASSAGTGAYFLYEQYFGPGTRLTVT.

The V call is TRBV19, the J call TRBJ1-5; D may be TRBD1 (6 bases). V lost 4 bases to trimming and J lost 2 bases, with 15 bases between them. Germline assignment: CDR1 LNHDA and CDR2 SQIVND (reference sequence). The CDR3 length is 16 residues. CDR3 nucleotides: TGTGCCAGTAGTACAGGGGCCCTCCCAGGCAATCAGCCCCAGCATTTT. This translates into CASSTGALPGNQPQHF. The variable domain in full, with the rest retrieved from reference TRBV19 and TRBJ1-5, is DGGITQSPKYLFRKEGQNVTLSCEQNLNHDAMYWYRQDPGQGLRLIYYSQIVNDFQKGDIAEGYSVSREKKESFPLTVTSAQKNPTAFYLCASSTGALPGNQPQHFGDGTRLSIL.

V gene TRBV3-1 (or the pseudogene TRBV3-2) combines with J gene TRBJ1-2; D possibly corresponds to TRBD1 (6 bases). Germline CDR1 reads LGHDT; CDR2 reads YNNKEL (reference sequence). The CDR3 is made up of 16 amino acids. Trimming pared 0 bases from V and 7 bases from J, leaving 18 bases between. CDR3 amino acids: CASSQESAQGVFGYTF. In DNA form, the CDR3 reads TGTGCCAGCAGCCAAGAAAGTGCACAGGGTGTTTTTGGCTACACCTTC.

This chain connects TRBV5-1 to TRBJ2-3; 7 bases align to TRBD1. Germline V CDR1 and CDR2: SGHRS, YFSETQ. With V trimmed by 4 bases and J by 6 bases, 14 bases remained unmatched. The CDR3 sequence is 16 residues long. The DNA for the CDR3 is TGCGCCAGCAGCCCCAAAATAGGGGGCTTCACTGATACGCAGTATTTT. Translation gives CASSPKIGGFTDTQYF.

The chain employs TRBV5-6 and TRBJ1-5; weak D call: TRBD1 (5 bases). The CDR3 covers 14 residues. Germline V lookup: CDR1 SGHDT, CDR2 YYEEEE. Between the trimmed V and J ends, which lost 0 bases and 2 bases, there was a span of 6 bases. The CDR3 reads CASSLARGNQPQHF. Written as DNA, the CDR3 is TGTGCCAGCAGCTTGGCCAGGGGCAATCAGCCCCAGCATTTT.

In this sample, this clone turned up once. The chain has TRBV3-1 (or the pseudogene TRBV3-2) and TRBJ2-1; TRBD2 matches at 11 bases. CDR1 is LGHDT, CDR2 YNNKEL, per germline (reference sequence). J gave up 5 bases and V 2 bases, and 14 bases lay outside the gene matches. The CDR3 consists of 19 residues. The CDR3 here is CASSQRTSPTSGKNNEQFF. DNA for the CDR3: TGTGCCAGCAGCCAACGGACCTCCCCGACTAGCGGGAAAAACAATGAGCAGTTCTTC.

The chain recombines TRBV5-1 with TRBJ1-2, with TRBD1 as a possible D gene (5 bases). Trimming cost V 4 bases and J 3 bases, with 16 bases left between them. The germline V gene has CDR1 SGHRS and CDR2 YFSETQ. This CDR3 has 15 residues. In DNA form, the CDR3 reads TGCGCCAGCAGCCCCGTGGTTGGGGCGGACTATGGCTACACCTTC. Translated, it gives CASSPVVGADYGYTF. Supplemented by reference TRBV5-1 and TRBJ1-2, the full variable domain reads KAGVTQTPRYLIKTRGQQVTLSCSPISGHRSVSWYQQTPGQGLQFLFEYFSETQRNKGNFPGRFSGRQFSNSRSEMNVSTLELGDSALYLCASSPVVGADYGYTFGSGTRLTVV.